The rows below give T cell receptor beta chains drawn from one sample of a study of Ad26.COV2.S vaccination and SARS-CoV-2 variants. Assay used: immunoSEQ multiplex PCR; TCRdb lists only in-frame clones, some missing. The data show about 680,000 clones, with roughly nine tenths seen just once and over 1.3% held by the top ten. The sequencing here drew on peripheral blood, taken in a trial of Ad26.COV2.S vaccine versus placebo. These receptors all come from a person aged 18 to 59 who received the Ad26.COV2.S COVID-19 vaccine or a placebo. Both conserved end residues are trimmed from each CDR3. Fields, in order: J gene, V gene, D gene, CDR3 protein. D genes are given only for firm matches.

>TRBJ2-2|TRBV4-3|-
ASSQEGPIHGELF
>TRBJ2-5|TRBV29-1|TRBD2
SVEGLGGAGVETQY
>TRBJ2-5|TRBV10-3|-
AISESGGQETQY
>TRBJ2-5|TRBV12-3/TRBV12-4|TRBD1
ASSNRGLETQY
>TRBJ1-1|TRBV12-3/TRBV12-4|TRBD1
ASSFGTAEAF
>TRBJ2-7|TRBV29-1|TRBD2
SVEVLAGASYEQY
>TRBJ2-7|TRBV7-9|TRBD1
ASSPGTGTFEQY
>TRBJ2-1|TRBV7-2|TRBD2
ASSPPGLAGGPGEQF
>TRBJ1-3|TRBV12-5|-
ASGYTGGGTGNTIY
>TRBJ1-1|TRBV6-5|-
ASSRQGFGEAF
>TRBJ2-2|TRBV6-5|-
ASSPPGHNTGELF
>TRBJ2-1|TRBV12-3/TRBV12-4|-
ASTGGGNEQF
>TRBJ2-1|TRBV3-1/TRBV3-2|TRBD2
ASSQVVLAGNNEQF
>TRBJ1-4|TRBV6-6|TRBD1
ASSYVAGGFEKLF
>TRBJ2-1|TRBV6-4|-
ASSDEDYPYNEQF
>TRBJ2-6|TRBV5-1|TRBD1
ASSLEPAGTGVSGANVLT
>TRBJ1-4|TRBV11-2|-
ASSLAWGVDEKLF
>TRBJ1-4|TRBV7-9|TRBD1
ASSRDRGGEKLF
>TRBJ1-4|TRBV29-1|-
SVEKGEKLF
>TRBJ1-1|TRBV6-2/TRBV6-3|-
ASSYTEAANTEAF
>TRBJ2-3|TRBV25-1|-
ASTPRGGSTDTQY
>TRBJ1-2|TRBV15|TRBD1
ATSRDPGQGNYGYT
>TRBJ1-2|TRBV7-9|-
ASSSRLAPGGYT
>TRBJ2-7|TRBV5-6|-
ASSFPSELTYEQY
>TRBJ1-1|TRBV5-6|-
ASSLWGARAPNTRAF
>TRBJ2-1|TRBV24-1|TRBD2
ATSERWEGRDEQF
>TRBJ1-1|TRBV3-1/TRBV3-2|TRBD1
ASSQQGGNTEAF
>TRBJ1-1|TRBV12-5|-
ASGWGGKAF
>TRBJ2-5|TRBV11-2|-
ASSLAGETQY
>TRBJ1-6|TRBV5-1|TRBD1
ASKTGHNSPLH
>TRBJ2-7|TRBV2|TRBD1
ASSPLYRGGSYEQY
>TRBJ2-7|TRBV7-8|-
ASSPPGALPIEQY
>TRBJ2-7|TRBV2|TRBD1
ASRGTVFEQY
>TRBJ2-5|TRBV9|-
ASSPRQGGAQETQY
>TRBJ2-1|TRBV7-8|TRBD2
ASSSGGWSYNEQF
>TRBJ1-1|TRBV5-4|TRBD1
ASSRDRGQTEAF
>TRBJ1-6|TRBV7-2|-
ASSPRNNSPLH
>TRBJ1-2|TRBV4-2|-
ASSQDGDLGYT
>TRBJ2-3|TRBV12-3/TRBV12-4|-
ASTLSGAQY
>TRBJ1-2|TRBV6-6|-
ASSYSTPERGYT
>TRBJ2-1|TRBV6-2/TRBV6-3|-
ASSTRGPGNEQF
>TRBJ2-3|TRBV5-1|-
ASSLDQGWPQDTQY
>TRBJ1-2|TRBV7-9|-
ASSLREVLGYT
>TRBJ1-1|TRBV4-2|TRBD1
ASSQAHRGDTEAF
>TRBJ2-7|TRBV11-2|-
ASSLVEGYEQY
>TRBJ1-2|TRBV19|TRBD1
ASAPGQNYGYT
>TRBJ1-2|TRBV10-2|TRBD1
ASSEFLTGIYGYT
>TRBJ1-1|TRBV18|-
ASSRGTVNTEAF
>TRBJ1-1|TRBV6-2/TRBV6-3|-
ASSYKGTTEAF
>TRBJ1-2|TRBV6-5|-
ASSYSLVGGYT
>TRBJ2-5|TRBV12-3/TRBV12-4|-
ASSLPPAQTQY
>TRBJ1-4|TRBV9|TRBD1
ASSVGDRGREKLF